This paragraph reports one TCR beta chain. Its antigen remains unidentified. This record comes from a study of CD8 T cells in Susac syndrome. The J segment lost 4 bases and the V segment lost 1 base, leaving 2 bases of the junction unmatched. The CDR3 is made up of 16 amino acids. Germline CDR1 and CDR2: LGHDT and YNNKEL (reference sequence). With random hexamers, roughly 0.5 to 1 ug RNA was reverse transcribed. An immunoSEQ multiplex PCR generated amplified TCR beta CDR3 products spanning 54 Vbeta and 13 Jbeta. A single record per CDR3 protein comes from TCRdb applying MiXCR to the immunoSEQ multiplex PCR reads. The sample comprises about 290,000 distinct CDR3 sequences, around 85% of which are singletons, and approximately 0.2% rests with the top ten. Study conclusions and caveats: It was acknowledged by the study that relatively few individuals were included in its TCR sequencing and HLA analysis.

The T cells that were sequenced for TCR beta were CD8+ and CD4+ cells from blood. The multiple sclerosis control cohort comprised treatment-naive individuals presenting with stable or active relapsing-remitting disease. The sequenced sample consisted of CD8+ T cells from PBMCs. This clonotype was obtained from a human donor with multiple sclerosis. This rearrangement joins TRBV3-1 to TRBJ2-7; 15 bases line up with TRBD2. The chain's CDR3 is CASSQVGLAGGYEQYF. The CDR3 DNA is TGTGCCAGCAGCCAAGTGGGACTAGCGGGAGGTTACGAGCAGTACTTC.